The 19 T cell receptor beta chains below all came from one sample that was sequenced in a study of blood T cell repertoires in COVID-19. The assay was immunoSEQ multiplex PCR, and TCRdb's table has in-frame clones only and misses some. The sample contains approximately 250,000 clones, 84% of which appear only once. The sample consisted of peripheral blood. The source of these receptors is a man between 60 and 75 years old with acute or convalescent COVID-19.

The rearrangement links TRBV5-1 to TRBJ2-7; 8 bases fit TRBD2. CDR1 is SGHRS and CDR2 is YFSETQ in the germline V gene. The CDR3 runs to 15 residues. The trim removed 1 base at V and 4 bases at J, leaving 7 bases unmatched. The CDR3 region has the DNA TGCGCCAGCAGCTTGCAGGGCGGGGGGCGATACGAGCAGTACTTC. It specifies CASSLQGGGRYEQYF. Complete variable domain (other parts from reference TRBV5-1 and TRBJ2-7): KAGVTQTPRYLIKTRGQQVTLSCSPISGHRSVSWYQQTPGQGLQFLFEYFSETQRNKGNFPGRFSGRQFSNSRSEMNVSTLELGDSALYLCASSLQGGGRYEQYFGPGTRLTVT.

This chain uses TRBV9 with TRBJ2-7; D not resolved. Germline loops: CDR1 SGDLS, CDR2 YYNGEE. This CDR3 has 13 amino acids. The V end was cut by 3 bases, the J end by 1 base, with 8 bases between. DNA of the CDR3: TGTGCCAGCAGCGATCTAGAATCCTACGAGCAGTACTTC. Protein sequence: CASSDLESYEQYF.

Concerning this clone itself: The junction does not match germline at one end; this may be a read error. The chain is built from TRBV11-3 and TRBJ2-3, with TRBD2 identical over 10 bases. This CDR3 comprises 15 residues. Germline-derived CDR1 and CDR2 are SGHNT and YENEEA. Here the CDR3 reads CASTLAGGGADTQYF. CDR3 DNA sequence: TGTGCCAGCACCTTAGCGGGAGGTGGGGCAGATACGCAGTATTTT.

The J gene is TRBJ2-3, the V gene TRBV12-2; the DNA was not compared with TRBD1, the D call given in the table. TRBV12-2 is a recognized pseudogene. This CDR3 has 17 residues. The CDR3 spells CASRFNRELFKADTQYF. For the CDR3, the DNA is TGTGCAAGTCGCTTCAACAGGGAGTTGTTTAAGGCAGATACGCAGTATTTT.

V is TRBV28 and J is TRBJ2-3; TRBD2 matches 7 bases. Germline CDR1 is MDHEN and CDR2 is SYDVKM. The CDR3 runs to 16 residues. J gave up 0 bases and V 5 bases, and 8 bases lay outside the gene matches. The CDR3 region has the DNA TGTGCCAGCAGTCCTGGGAGGGAGGGTAGCACAGATACGCAGTATTTT. Translation: CASSPGREGSTDTQYF.

CDR3 protein: CASTLSGSYEQYF. As DNA, the CDR3 is TGTGCCAGCACATTAAGCGGGTCCTACGAGCAGTACTTC. The chain has TRBV6-5 and TRBJ2-7; tentatively, D is TRBD2 (6 bases). Germline loops: CDR1 MNHEY, CDR2 SVGAGI. V dropped 7 bases and J dropped 1 base, with 11 bases sitting between them. CDR3 size: 13 residues.

V and J are TRBV19 and TRBJ1-5, with D unresolved. The CDR3 has 16 residues. Germline V gives CDR1 LNHDA, CDR2 SQIVND (reference sequence). Trimming cost V 3 bases and J 3 bases, with 15 bases left between them. CDR3 amino acids: CASSIRGYSFNQPQHF. As DNA, the CDR3 is TGTGCCAGTAGTATCCGGGGATATAGCTTCAATCAGCCCCAGCATTTT.

The chain links TRBV7-9 to TRBJ1-4; 11 bases are a match to TRBD1. The CDR3 runs to 15 residues. V lost 6 bases to trimming and J lost 10 bases; unmatched junction nucleotides: 10. The V gene's germline CDR1 is SEHNR and CDR2 FQNEAQ (reference sequence). CDR3 sequence: CASRKPGQGVGKLFF. CDR3 in DNA: TGTGCCAGCAGGAAGCCGGGACAGGGGGTTGGAAAACTGTTTTTT.

This clone was counted only a few times. This chain uses TRBV7-9 with TRBJ2-3; 9 nucleotides match TRBD1. The CDR3 has 14 amino acids. Unmatched junction bases numbered 1, after V lost 3 bases and J lost 3 bases. In germline, CDR1 is SEHNR, CDR2 FQNEAQ (reference sequence). CDR3 residues: CASSLGQGTDTQYF. In DNA, the CDR3 is TGTGCCAGCAGCTTGGGACAGGGTACAGATACGCAGTATTTT.

This clone has a single count. The chain combines TRBV7-6 with TRBJ2-5, with TRBD1 matching over 10 bases. CDR3 length: 16 residues. V trimming: 4 bases; J trimming: 4 bases; junction bases outside the gene matches: 9. Germline CDR1 and CDR2: SGHVS and FNYEAQ. CDR3 region: CASSSTGQGFLETQYF. The CDR3 DNA is TGTGCCAGCAGCTCTACGGGACAGGGGTTTTTAGAGACCCAGTACTTC.

This clone was recorded only once. CDR3 protein: CASSLLADRGDEQFF. The DNA for the CDR3 is TGTGCCAGCAGTTTACTAGCGGACCGGGGTGATGAGCAGTTCTTC. This chain uses TRBV6-5 with TRBJ2-1; 8 positions match TRBD2. Germline CDR1 MNHEY, CDR2 SVGAGI. J was trimmed by 8 bases and V by 4 bases; bases with no gene match: 10. This CDR3 has 15 residues.

The chain employs TRBV7-2 and TRBJ1-1; perhaps TRBD1 as D (5 bases). The germline V and J ends were trimmed by 7 bases and 4 bases, with 16 bases remaining between them. The germline CDR1 and CDR2 sequences are SGHTA and FQGNSA. CDR3 length: 14 amino acids. This chain's CDR3 is CASKYWGGSTEAFF. Here the CDR3 DNA reads TGTGCCAGCAAGTACTGGGGGGGTAGCACTGAAGCTTTCTTT.

This clone is a singleton in its sample. Distinct nucleotide sequences in the sample also encode this CDR3. This rearrangement joins TRBV7-2 to TRBJ1-3, with 8 bases that match TRBD1. The CDR3 sequence is 16 residues long. V shed 3 bases, J shed 0 bases, and the junction held 4 bases outside the gene matches. Germline CDR1 reads SGHTA; CDR2 reads FQGNSA. CDR3 DNA sequence: TGTGCCAGCAGCTTTACAGGGGGATCCTCTGGAAACACCATATATTTT. The encoded protein is CASSFTGGSSGNTIYF.

In its sample, this clone was seen a few times. V and J are TRBV9 and TRBJ2-1; perhaps TRBD1 as D (6 bases). Germline V lookup: CDR1 SGDLS, CDR2 YYNGEE. Deletions cut 4 bases from V and 0 bases from J, with 14 bases between. The CDR3 is made up of 16 amino acids. CDR3 nucleotides: TGTGCCAGCAGCCCCCGACAGGTTGGCTCCTACAATGAGCAGTTCTTC. The encoded protein is CASSPRQVGSYNEQFF. Complete variable domain (other parts from reference TRBV9 and TRBJ2-1): DSGVTQTPKHLITATGQRVTLRCSPRSGDLSVYWYQQSLDQGLQFLIQYYNGEERAKGNILERFSAQQFPDLHSELNLSSLELGDSALYFCASSPRQVGSYNEQFFGPGTRLTVL.

The CDR3 here is CASSQDNSAGNTIYF. As DNA, the CDR3 is TGTGCCAGCAGCCAAGATAATAGTGCTGGAAACACCATATATTTT. J is TRBJ1-3 and V is TRBV3-1 (or the pseudogene TRBV3-2), with unresolved D. Germline CDR1 is LGHDT and CDR2 is YNNKEL (reference sequence). V lost 0 bases to trimming and J lost 2 bases, with 8 bases between them. The length of the CDR3 is 15 residues.

This sequence joins TRBV18 and TRBJ2-3, with TRBD1 matching 7 bases. There are 15 residues in the CDR3. Germline assignment: CDR1 KGHSH and CDR2 LQKENI. After removal of 6 bases from V and 4 bases from J, the junction contained 10 bases not matched to a gene. The chain's CDR3 is CASSPTGSVADTQYF. The CDR3 DNA sequence: TGTGCCAGCTCCCCGACAGGGTCGGTAGCAGATACGCAGTATTTT.

The genes are TRBV29-1 and TRBJ2-2, with TRBD1 matching 10 bases. CDR1 and CDR2 (germline): SQVTM, ANQGSEA. The V and J ends lost 7 bases and 7 bases, in that order; junction bases with no gene match: 12. CDR3 size: 15 residues. CDR3 residues: CSADPGTGAIGELFF. Here the CDR3 DNA reads TGCAGCGCAGACCCCGGGACAGGGGCCATCGGGGAGCTGTTTTTT.

V gene TRBV5-1 combines with J gene TRBJ2-2; maybe TRBD2 (6 bases). CDR3 length: 14 residues. Germline lookup yields CDR1 SGHRS and CDR2 YFSETQ. V lost 5 bases to trimming and J lost 6 bases, with 14 bases between them. The CDR3 here is CASRDTGGPGELFF. For the CDR3, the DNA is TGCGCCAGCAGGGATACCGGGGGTCCCGGGGAGCTGTTTTTT.

This chain uses TRBV30 with TRBJ1-1; TRBD1 is a possible D gene (6 bases). The CDR3 has 13 amino acids. Trimming shortened V by 8 bases and J by 3 bases, and 16 bases separated the two germline ends. Germline loops: CDR1 GTSNPN, CDR2 SVGIG (reference sequence). The CDR3 nucleotides read TGTGCCCTGGGGGGCGGGAGGCACACTGAAGCTTTCTTT. Amino acid sequence: CALGGGRHTEAFF.